A selection of T cell receptor beta chains follows, all from one sample in a study of T cell repertoires in cytomegalovirus infection. Using its own MiXCR run on the reads, TCRdb lists one record per CDR3 protein. Of about half a million distinct CDR3 sequences in the sample, approximately 46% are singletons; the top ten hold about two fifths. Antigens of these TCRs are unknown. Here the sequenced sample was cultured PBMCs, taken from culture after CMV antigen stimulation. The receptor source for this set is a human donor in good health (CMV status not recorded). Some clones in this sample may be carry-over from other donors' samples. Both conserved end residues are part of each CDR3. The order of the fields is J gene, V gene, CDR3 length, D gene, clone size, CDR3 protein, CDR3 DNA. A D gene is named only where the DNA matches it firmly. The listing skips clone size in some rows; elsewhere it reads once, few, many or a size class.

j_gene: TRBJ2-3
v_gene: TRBV5-1
len: 17
d_gene: TRBD2
abundance: -
CDR3aa: CASSPTSGGPSTDTQYF
CDR3nt: TGCGCCAGCAGCCCGACTAGCGGGGGGCCTAGCACAGATACGCAGTATTTT

j_gene: TRBJ2-3
v_gene: TRBV5-3
len: 15
d_gene: -
abundance: -
CDR3aa: CASSATGISTDTQYF
CDR3nt: TGTGCCAGCAGCGCGACAGGTATCAGCACAGATACGCAGTATTTT

j_gene: TRBJ2-1
v_gene: TRBV25-1
len: 16
d_gene: TRBD1
abundance: -
CDR3aa: CASSEPGTGRRNEQFF
CDR3nt: TGTGCCAGCAGTGAACCGGGGACAGGGAGAAGGAATGAGCAGTTCTTC

j_gene: TRBJ2-1
v_gene: TRBV7-6
len: 15
d_gene: TRBD2
abundance: few
CDR3aa: CASSRLAGGYNEQFF
CDR3nt: TGTGCCAGCAGCCGACTAGCGGGAGGGTACAATGAGCAGTTCTTC

j_gene: TRBJ2-1
v_gene: TRBV10-3
len: 15
d_gene: -
abundance: few
CDR3aa: CAISESRGDYNEQFF
CDR3nt: TGTGCCATCAGTGAGTCGAGGGGAGACTACAATGAGCAGTTCTTC

j_gene: TRBJ2-2
v_gene: TRBV6-2/TRBV6-3
len: 14
d_gene: TRBD2
abundance: few
CDR3aa: CASGVLAGSGELFF
CDR3nt: TGTGCCAGCGGGGTCCTAGCGGGATCTGGGGAGCTGTTTTTT

j_gene: TRBJ2-5
v_gene: TRBV20-1
len: 16
d_gene: TRBD2
abundance: -
CDR3aa: CSAQKPGGGVQETQYF
CDR3nt: TGCAGTGCCCAGAAACCGGGGGGGGGTGTGCAAGAGACCCAGTACTTC

j_gene: TRBJ2-1
v_gene: TRBV4-1
len: 16
d_gene: -
abundance: -
CDR3aa: CASSQDGRSSYNEQFF
CDR3nt: TGCGCCAGCAGCCAAGACGGCAGAAGCTCCTACAATGAGCAGTTCTTC

j_gene: TRBJ2-7
v_gene: TRBV5-4
len: 16
d_gene: TRBD1
abundance: few
CDR3aa: CASSLKESGTGGEQYF
CDR3nt: TGTGCCAGCAGCCTTAAAGAATCCGGGACAGGGGGCGAGCAGTACTTC

j_gene: TRBJ1-4
v_gene: TRBV7-2
len: 16
d_gene: TRBD1
abundance: -
CDR3aa: CASSLNKAGTGEKLFF
CDR3nt: TGTGCCAGCAGCCTCAATAAGGCAGGGACAGGGGAAAAACTGTTTTTT

j_gene: TRBJ1-6
v_gene: TRBV28
len: 13
d_gene: -
abundance: few
CDR3aa: CASSADGASPLHF
CDR3nt: TGTGCCAGCAGTGCCGACGGGGCCTCACCCCTCCACTTT

j_gene: TRBJ2-1
v_gene: TRBV6-2/TRBV6-3
len: 16
d_gene: TRBD2
abundance: many
CDR3aa: CASRNSGGASYNEQFF
CDR3nt: TGTGCCAGCAGAAACAGCGGGGGGGCCTCCTACAATGAGCAGTTCTTC

j_gene: TRBJ1-1
v_gene: TRBV6-2/TRBV6-3
len: 16
d_gene: -
abundance: few
CDR3aa: CASSYSHPEENTEAFF
CDR3nt: TGTGCCAGCAGTTACTCGCACCCTGAGGAGAACACTGAAGCTTTCTTT

j_gene: TRBJ2-5
v_gene: TRBV7-9
len: 15
d_gene: TRBD2
abundance: -
CDR3aa: CASSPISGRKETQYF
CDR3nt: TGTGCCAGCAGTCCAATTAGCGGGAGAAAAGAGACCCAGTACTTC

j_gene: TRBJ2-3
v_gene: TRBV7-9
len: 16
d_gene: -
abundance: -
CDR3aa: CASSLMATRVTDTQYF
CDR3nt: TGTGCCAGCAGCTTAATGGCGACTCGGGTCACAGATACGCAGTATTTT

j_gene: TRBJ2-7
v_gene: TRBV5-6
len: 17
d_gene: TRBD2
abundance: -
CDR3aa: CASSSTGTSGSWGEQYF
CDR3nt: TGTGCCAGCAGCTCGACGGGGACTAGCGGGAGCTGGGGCGAGCAGTACTTC

j_gene: TRBJ1-2
v_gene: TRBV27
len: 17
d_gene: -
abundance: -
CDR3aa: CASSPKLPGLGGYGYTF
CDR3nt: TGTGCCAGCAGTCCAAAATTGCCGGGCTTAGGAGGCTATGGCTACACCTTC

j_gene: TRBJ2-2
v_gene: TRBV11-1
len: 14
d_gene: TRBD1
abundance: few
CDR3aa: CASGTGTNTGELFF
CDR3nt: TGTGCCAGCGGGACAGGGACGAACACCGGGGAGCTGTTTTTT

j_gene: TRBJ1-5
v_gene: TRBV7-2
len: 16
d_gene: -
abundance: -
CDR3aa: CASSLFDLGGNQPQHF
CDR3nt: TGTGCCAGCAGCTTATTTGATCTGGGGGGCAATCAGCCCCAGCATTTT

j_gene: TRBJ2-2
v_gene: TRBV15
len: 15
d_gene: TRBD1
abundance: few
CDR3aa: CATRPDRGLYGELFF
CDR3nt: TGTGCCACTAGGCCCGACAGGGGATTATACGGGGAGCTGTTTTTT

j_gene: TRBJ2-3
v_gene: TRBV20-1
len: 11
d_gene: -
abundance: -
CDR3aa: CSASPGDTQYF
CDR3nt: TGCAGTGCTAGCCCGGGAGATACGCAGTATTTT

j_gene: TRBJ1-1
v_gene: TRBV19
len: 14
d_gene: TRBD1
abundance: -
CDR3aa: CASSIGGAGGLAFF
CDR3nt: TGTGCCAGTAGTATTGGAGGAGCAGGGGGCTTGGCTTTCTTT

j_gene: TRBJ1-4
v_gene: TRBV12-3/TRBV12-4
len: 13
d_gene: -
abundance: few
CDR3aa: CASRATANEKLFF
CDR3nt: TGTGCCAGCAGAGCCACAGCAAATGAAAAACTGTTTTTT

j_gene: TRBJ2-1
v_gene: TRBV7-9
len: 14
d_gene: -
abundance: -
CDR3aa: CASSSLRLHNEQFF
CDR3nt: TGTGCCAGCAGCTCACTCCGGTTACACAATGAGCAGTTCTTC

j_gene: TRBJ2-6
v_gene: TRBV7-8
len: 18
d_gene: TRBD1
abundance: many
CDR3aa: CASSLRDRGSSGANVLTF
CDR3nt: TGTGCCAGCAGCTTAAGGGACAGGGGAAGCTCTGGGGCCAACGTCCTGACTTTC

j_gene: TRBJ2-3
v_gene: TRBV6-5
len: 11
d_gene: -
abundance: -
CDR3aa: CASFRADTQYF
CDR3nt: TGTGCCAGCTTCCGGGCAGATACGCAGTATTTT

j_gene: TRBJ2-1
v_gene: TRBV4-3
len: 18
d_gene: TRBD2
abundance: once
CDR3aa: CASSRSPGLAGGGGEQFF
CDR3nt: TGCGCCAGCAGCCGGAGCCCGGGACTAGCGGGGGGAGGTGGTGAGCAGTTCTTC

j_gene: TRBJ2-7
v_gene: TRBV14
len: 17
d_gene: TRBD2
abundance: -
CDR3aa: CASSQPGLAGSSYEQYF
CDR3nt: TGTGCCAGCAGCCAACCTGGACTAGCGGGGAGCTCCTACGAGCAGTACTTC

j_gene: TRBJ1-1
v_gene: TRBV12-3/TRBV12-4
len: 14
d_gene: -
abundance: few
CDR3aa: CASSRRTVNTEAFF
CDR3nt: TGTGCCAGCAGTAGAAGGACGGTGAACACTGAAGCTTTCTTT

j_gene: TRBJ1-5
v_gene: TRBV4-1
len: 16
d_gene: -
abundance: -
CDR3aa: CASSQEGQAFSQPQHF
CDR3nt: TGCGCCAGCAGCCAAGAAGGCCAGGCATTCAGTCAGCCCCAGCATTTT

j_gene: TRBJ1-5
v_gene: TRBV12-3/TRBV12-4
len: 13
d_gene: -
abundance: -
CDR3aa: CASRRSGAQPQHF
CDR3nt: TGTGCCAGCAGACGGTCGGGTGCTCAGCCCCAGCATTTT

j_gene: TRBJ2-1
v_gene: TRBV7-4
len: 15
d_gene: TRBD2
abundance: once
CDR3aa: CASSLGLAGGGWQFF
CDR3nt: TGTGCCAGCAGCTTGGGACTAGCGGGTGGTGGATGGCAGTTCTTC

j_gene: TRBJ2-5
v_gene: TRBV29-1
len: 14
d_gene: TRBD1
abundance: -
CDR3aa: CSVKEDRGRETQYF
CDR3nt: TGCAGCGTGAAAGAGGACAGGGGGCGTGAGACCCAGTACTTC

j_gene: TRBJ2-3
v_gene: TRBV7-2
len: 12
d_gene: -
abundance: many
CDR3aa: CASSLDSDTQYF
CDR3nt: TGTGCCAGCAGCTTAGATTCAGATACGCAGTATTTT

j_gene: TRBJ2-1
v_gene: TRBV7-2
len: 14
d_gene: -
abundance: many
CDR3aa: CASSSGLGESEQFF
CDR3nt: TGTGCCAGCAGCTCAGGACTCGGGGAGAGTGAGCAGTTCTTC

j_gene: TRBJ2-1
v_gene: TRBV7-8
len: 15
d_gene: -
abundance: -
CDR3aa: CASSLLVTAYNEQFF
CDR3nt: TGTGCCAGCAGCTTATTAGTGACGGCATACAATGAGCAGTTCTTC

j_gene: TRBJ2-7
v_gene: TRBV19
len: 9
d_gene: -
abundance: -
CDR3aa: CAICGEQYF
CDR3nt: TGTGCCATATGTGGGGAGCAGTACTTC

j_gene: TRBJ2-5
v_gene: TRBV12-5
len: 12
d_gene: -
abundance: few
CDR3aa: CASGLVEETQYF
CDR3nt: TGTGCTAGTGGTTTGGTCGAGGAGACCCAGTACTTC

j_gene: TRBJ2-3
v_gene: TRBV11-2
len: 16
d_gene: TRBD2
abundance: -
CDR3aa: CASSLDSSGGTDTQYF
CDR3nt: TGTGCCAGCAGCTTAGATTCCAGCGGGGGCACAGATACGCAGTATTTT

j_gene: TRBJ2-5
v_gene: TRBV7-2
len: 12
d_gene: -
abundance: few
CDR3aa: CASSFFQETQYF
CDR3nt: TGTGCCAGCAGCTTTTTTCAAGAGACCCAGTACTTC

j_gene: TRBJ1-2
v_gene: TRBV19
len: 14
d_gene: -
abundance: few
CDR3aa: CASSIKVANYGYTF
CDR3nt: TGTGCCAGTAGTATCAAGGTGGCTAACTATGGCTACACCTTC

j_gene: TRBJ1-5
v_gene: TRBV7-9
len: 14
d_gene: -
abundance: -
CDR3aa: CASSHGDGGQPQHF
CDR3nt: TGTGCCAGCAGCCACGGGGACGGGGGCCAGCCCCAGCATTTT

j_gene: TRBJ1-5
v_gene: TRBV4-3
len: 16
d_gene: -
abundance: few
CDR3aa: CASSQDLSGGGQPQHF
CDR3nt: TGCGCCAGCAGCCAAGATCTGTCGGGGGGCGGGCAGCCCCAGCATTTT

j_gene: TRBJ1-1
v_gene: TRBV12-3/TRBV12-4
len: 12
d_gene: TRBD1
abundance: -
CDR3aa: CASNIRGPEAFF
CDR3nt: TGTGCCAGCAATATTAGGGGGCCTGAAGCTTTCTTT